These 22 T cell receptor beta chains originate from one sample sequenced in a study of shared clonotypes between healthy human individuals. TCRdb's table, derived via immunoSEQ multiplex PCR, lists solely in-frame clones and lacks some. Of some 1,600,000 clones detected, 98% appear once; the ten largest clones hold approximately 0.45%. Sequenced sample: naive CD4+ T cells sorted from blood. The subset: CD45RA+ positively selected. All receptors derive from a man in his thirties or forties in good health.

The V gene is TRBV7-2, the J gene TRBJ2-7; D is ambiguous. CDR1 and CDR2 from the germline V gene are SGHTA and FQGNSA. With 4 bases removed from V and 2 bases from J, the gap between germline ends came to 9 bases. The CDR3 loop spans 13 amino acids. CDR3 loop: CASSSSLTYEQYF. CDR3 DNA sequence: TGTGCCAGCAGCTCGTCGCTTACCTACGAGCAGTACTTC.

The genes are TRBV5-1 and TRBJ1-2; 8 bases match TRBD1. The germline V gene has CDR1 SGHRS and CDR2 YFSETQ. V was clipped by 3 bases and J by 0 bases; unmatched bases: 19. This CDR3 region has 20 residues. The CDR3 bases are TGCGCCAGCAGCTCAAAGACCCCCGGGACAGGCCCCGAGTCTAACTATGGCTACACCTTC. Its protein is CASSSKTPGTGPESNYGYTF.

This clone has only one observation. The rearrangement links TRBV14 to TRBJ2-1, with 11 positions matching TRBD2. This CDR3 has 19 residues. The J segment lost 2 bases and the V segment lost 3 bases, leaving 12 bases of the junction unmatched. From germline, CDR1 is SGHDN and CDR2 FVKESK. DNA for the CDR3: TGTGCCAGCAGCCATCGAACTCCGGGACTAGCGGATGCCTACAATGAGCAGTTCTTC. It is translated as CASSHRTPGLADAYNEQFF.

The V and J genes are TRBV6-1 and TRBJ1-3; D perhaps matches TRBD1 (5 bases). V lost 4 bases to trimming and J lost 0 bases, with 16 bases between them. The CDR3 extends over 17 amino acids. Germline CDR1 reads MNHNS; CDR2 reads SASEGT. CDR3 protein: CASSVSPGPNSGNTIYF. CDR3 bases: TGTGCCAGCAGTGTTTCCCCGGGACCCAACTCTGGAAACACCATATATTTT.

A word on this clone: Other DNA variants within this sample encode the same CDR3. CDR3 nucleotides: TGTGCCAGCAGTTTATGGCTAGCGGGAGTCCACGAGCAGTACTTC. Protein sequence: CASSLWLAGVHEQYF. The chain recombines TRBV27 with TRBJ2-7; 10 bases map to TRBD2. The CDR3 contains 15 residues. V shed 1 base and J 5 bases; nucleotides not matched to a gene: 5. Germline lookup yields CDR1 MNHEY and CDR2 SMNVEV (reference sequence).

The gene calls are TRBV11-1 and TRBJ2-3, with 11 bases lining up with TRBD1. V shed 5 bases, J shed 6 bases, and the junction held 16 bases outside the gene matches. CDR3 length: 18 amino acids. Germline V gene sequence: CDR1 SGHAT, CDR2 FQDESV (reference sequence). In nucleotides, the CDR3 is TGTGCCAGCAGCGCCGGGACAGGGGGAATCAGTTTTTCGGATACGCAGTATTTT. This gives the protein CASSAGTGGISFSDTQYF.

The chain joins TRBV9 to TRBJ2-1; D gene ambiguous. Germline V gene lookup returns CDR1 SGDLS and CDR2 YYNGEE. The CDR3 is 17 residues long. V was shortened by 0 bases and J by 4 bases, with 17 bases between the two germline ends. The CDR3 DNA sequence: TGTGCCAGCAGCGTAGATCCTGAAGGGTTTCTTTACAATGAGCAGTTCTTC. Its protein product is CASSVDPEGFLYNEQFF.

V usage is TRBV19 and J usage is TRBJ1-5; 7 bases are shared with TRBD1. Germline CDR1 LNHDA, CDR2 SQIVND (reference sequence). The CDR3 has 17 residues. J was trimmed by 0 bases and V by 7 bases; bases with no gene match: 12. CDR3 DNA sequence: TGTGCCAGTACCAATCCCAGGGGGAGCCATAGCAATCAGCCCCAGCATTTT. This translates into CASTNPRGSHSNQPQHF.

This clone was recorded only once. This chain connects TRBV18 to TRBJ1-3; D is possibly TRBD1 (5 bases). The CDR3 length is 15 residues. Trimming took off 4 bases at V and 0 bases at J, with 10 bases between the two ends. Germline CDR1 KGHSH, CDR2 LQKENI. The CDR3 loop reads CASSQGTNSGNTIYF. For the CDR3, the DNA is TGTGCCAGCTCACAGGGGACGAACTCTGGAAACACCATATATTTT.

V and J are TRBV10-1 and TRBJ2-3, with D uncertain. Germline lookup yields CDR1 WNHNN and CDR2 SYGVQD (reference sequence). The CDR3 sequence is 13 residues long. V was shortened by 4 bases and J by 5 bases, with 10 bases between the two germline ends. In nucleotides, the CDR3 is TGCGCCAGCAGTGGGGCAGCCCAAGATACGCAGTATTTT. This translates into CASSGAAQDTQYF.

The rearrangement uses TRBV19 and TRBJ1-2, with 7 bases matching TRBD1. V lost 3 bases to trimming and J lost 7 bases; unmatched junction nucleotides: 11. The germline V gene encodes CDR1 LNHDA and CDR2 SQIVND (reference sequence). The CDR3 has 15 residues. CDR3 residues: CASSIEGALRFGYTF. DNA for the CDR3: TGTGCCAGTAGTATCGAGGGGGCGCTCCGCTTTGGCTACACCTTC.

The rearrangement joins TRBV6-1 to TRBJ2-3; maybe TRBD1 (6 bases). Germline CDR1 and CDR2: MNHNS and SASEGT. Trimming took off 6 bases at V and 2 bases at J, with 12 bases between the two ends. This CDR3 has 14 residues. The CDR3 loop reads CASRGGLYTDTQYF. CDR3 bases: TGTGCCAGCAGAGGGGGTCTATACACAGATACGCAGTATTTT.

The V call is TRBV7-2, the J call TRBJ2-4, with unresolved D. V lost 3 bases, J lost 3 bases, and 6 bases lay in between. Germline CDR1 is SGHTA and CDR2 is FQGNSA. This CDR3 comprises 13 residues. CDR3 in amino acids: CASSFMGKNIQYF. The CDR3 nucleotides are TGTGCCAGCAGCTTTATGGGCAAAAACATTCAGTACTTC.

This CDR3 is CASSAGTGSGANVLTF. Here the CDR3 DNA reads TGTGCCAGCAGCGCCGGGACAGGGTCTGGGGCCAACGTCCTGACTTTC. J is TRBJ2-6 and V is TRBV7-2; 9 positions agree with TRBD1. Germline V lookup: CDR1 SGHTA, CDR2 FQGNSA. This CDR3 comprises 16 residues. Trimming cost V 5 bases and J 1 base; bases outside gene matches: 3.

This chain uses TRBV7-2 with TRBJ2-1; TRBD2 aligns across 9 bases. Germline assignment: CDR1 SGHTA and CDR2 FQGNSA. CDR3 length: 17 amino acids. The trim removed 1 base at V and 4 bases at J, leaving 8 bases unmatched. The CDR3: CASSLVAGAAQYNEQFF. For the CDR3, the DNA is TGTGCCAGCAGCTTAGTAGCGGGAGCAGCCCAATACAATGAGCAGTTCTTC. Based on the CDR3 plus reference TRBV7-2 and TRBJ2-1, the full variable domain is GAGVSQSPSNKVTEKGKDVELRCDPISGHTALYWYRQSLGQGLEFLIYFQGNSAPDKSGLPSDRFSAERTGGSVSTLTIQRTQQEDSAVYLCASSLVAGAAQYNEQFFGPGTRLTVL.

J is TRBJ1-5 and V is TRBV15; D ambiguous. This CDR3 comprises 15 residues. V gave up 1 base and J gave up 7 bases, with 14 bases separating them. CDR1 LNHNV and CDR2 YYDKDF come from the germline V gene (reference sequence). CDR3: CATSRVGAGYQPQHF. The CDR3 nucleotides read TGTGCCACCAGCAGAGTGGGCGCAGGCTACCAGCCCCAGCATTTT.

The rearrangement uses TRBV19 and TRBJ1-1; no clear D. V lost 5 bases and J lost 10, with 14 bases in between. In germline, CDR1 is LNHDA, CDR2 SQIVND (reference sequence). The CDR3 sequence is 12 residues long. The CDR3 coding sequence is TGTGCCAGTAGTGAGGGCCCTCCTGGAGCTTTCTTT. Protein: CASSEGPPGAFF.

The rearrangement uses TRBV28 and TRBJ2-5; D remains unclear. This CDR3 region has 13 residues. Trimming removed 5 bases from V and 6 bases from J, with 13 bases in between. Germline loops: CDR1 MDHEN, CDR2 SYDVKM. DNA for the CDR3: TGTGCCAGCAGTACGAGGAGATTCAAGACCCAGTACTTC. Protein sequence: CASSTRRFKTQYF. Based on the CDR3 plus reference TRBV28 and TRBJ2-5, the full variable domain is DVKVTQSSRYLVKRTGEKVFLECVQDMDHENMFWYRQDPGLGLRLIYFSYDVKMKEKGDIPEGYSVSREKKERFSLILESASTNQTSMYLCASSTRRFKTQYFGPGTRLLVL.

The J gene is TRBJ2-3, the V gene TRBV5-6; no clear D gene. The CDR3 runs to 11 residues. Germline V CDR1 and CDR2: SGHDT, YYEEEE. V was cut by 3 bases and J by 2 bases, with 1 base left in between. The CDR3 bases are TGTGCCAGCAGCTCCACAGATACGCAGTATTTT. Protein sequence: CASSSTDTQYF. The full variable domain, in which reference TRBV5-6 and TRBJ2-3 provide the parts outside the CDR3, is DAGVTQSPTHLIKTRGQQVTLRCSPKSGHDTVSWYQQALGQGPQFIFQYYEEEERQRGNFPDRFSGHQFPNYSSELNVNALLLGDSALYLCASSSTDTQYFGPGTRLTVL.

As DNA, the CDR3 is TGTGCCAGTAGTATGCTCAATGGAGAGACCCAGTACTTC. The encoded protein is CASSMLNGETQYF. The chain uses TRBV19 and TRBJ2-5; D is undetermined. The CDR3 covers 13 residues. V gave up 3 bases and J gave up 4 bases, with 9 bases separating them. Germline V gene sequence: CDR1 LNHDA, CDR2 SQIVND (reference sequence).

This CDR3 is CASSRGQAGNQPQHF. The CDR3 region has the DNA TGTGCCAGTAGTAGGGGACAGGCCGGCAATCAGCCCCAGCATTTT. This chain uses TRBV19 with TRBJ1-5, with TRBD1 matching 8 bases. The CDR3 is made up of 15 amino acids. Per the germline V gene, CDR1 is LNHDA and CDR2 is SQIVND (reference sequence). The junction had 4 bases not matched to a gene; V was cut back by 4 bases and J by 2 bases.

This chain uses TRBV10-2 with TRBJ2-3, with D perhaps TRBD2 (5 bases). Looked up from germline, CDR1 is WSHSY and CDR2 is SAAADI. This CDR3 has 14 residues. V was clipped by 8 bases and J by 2 bases, with 14 bases between them. CDR3: CASSTGLLTDTQYF. DNA of the CDR3: TGCGCCAGCTCGACCGGACTTCTCACAGATACGCAGTATTTT.